The rows below give T cell receptor beta chains drawn from one sample of a study of blood T cell repertoires in COVID-19. Sequenced by immunoSEQ multiplex PCR; TCRdb stores in-frame clones only, minus some. The sample has 120,000 or so clones; 80% to 90% are singletons. The sample was peripheral blood. Source of these receptors: a human donor in a cohort sampled during active COVID-19. CDR3s include the opening cysteine and the closing phenylalanine or tryptophan. The D gene is left open where the match is weak. Size tells how often a clone was seen (once, few, many) or the class of an expanded clone, and some rows leave it out.

j_gene: TRBJ2-2; d_gene: -; v_gene: TRBV12-3/TRBV12-4; abundance: few; CDR3nt: TGTGCCAGCAGTCATGGGAGTACCGGGGAGCTGTTTTTT; CDR3aa: CASSHGSTGELFF
j_gene: TRBJ1-3; d_gene: -; v_gene: TRBV5-6; abundance: -; CDR3nt: TGTGCCAGCAGCTTGAGGGGGTCCGGAAACACCATATATTTT; CDR3aa: CASSLRGSGNTIYF
j_gene: TRBJ2-7; d_gene: TRBD1; v_gene: TRBV5-6; abundance: -; CDR3nt: TGTGCCAGCAGCCCGCCGGGGACAGGGATCTACGAGCAGTACTTC; CDR3aa: CASSPPGTGIYEQYF
j_gene: TRBJ1-1; d_gene: TRBD1; v_gene: TRBV6-5; abundance: -; CDR3nt: TGTGCCAGCAGTCGACAGGGGTTGAACACTGAAGCTTTCTTT; CDR3aa: CASSRQGLNTEAFF
j_gene: TRBJ2-6; d_gene: TRBD1; v_gene: TRBV7-8; abundance: once; CDR3nt: TGTGCCAGCAGCTTAGCTCCACAGGGGGCTGGGGCCAACGTCCTGACTTTC; CDR3aa: CASSLAPQGAGANVLTF
j_gene: TRBJ1-2; d_gene: -; v_gene: TRBV5-1; abundance: -; CDR3nt: TGCGCCAGCAGCCACGGCCCAGGACAGAACCTATATGGCTACACCTTC; CDR3aa: CASSHGPGQNLYGYTF
j_gene: TRBJ2-3; d_gene: TRBD1; v_gene: TRBV27; abundance: -; CDR3nt: TGTGCCAGCAGTCCGACGACAGGGTGGACGCAGTATTTT; CDR3aa: CASSPTTGWTQYF
j_gene: TRBJ1-1; d_gene: -; v_gene: TRBV3-1/TRBV3-2; abundance: -; CDR3nt: TGTGCCAGCAGCCAAGGGGCCAGGGGAGCTTTCTTT; CDR3aa: CASSQGARGAFF
j_gene: TRBJ1-4; d_gene: -; v_gene: TRBV6-2/TRBV6-3; abundance: -; CDR3nt: TGTGCCAGCAGTTACGTCGGGACTCAGGTGGGAAAACTGTTTTTT; CDR3aa: CASSYVGTQVGKLFF
j_gene: TRBJ1-2; d_gene: -; v_gene: TRBV4-1; abundance: once; CDR3nt: TGCGCCAGCAGCCAAGAATGGGGGGGAGGCTACACCTTC; CDR3aa: CASSQEWGGGYTF
j_gene: TRBJ1-6; d_gene: -; v_gene: TRBV5-5; abundance: -; CDR3nt: TGTGCCAGCGGGGGGGAGGTCTCACCCCTCCACTTT; CDR3aa: CASGGEVSPLHF
j_gene: TRBJ2-5; d_gene: TRBD1; v_gene: TRBV7-7; abundance: -; CDR3nt: TGTGCCAGCAGCTTATTCCCGGGACAGGGCGAGACCCAGTACTTC; CDR3aa: CASSLFPGQGETQYF
j_gene: TRBJ2-7; d_gene: -; v_gene: TRBV5-1; abundance: few; CDR3nt: TGCGCCAGCAGACCAACAGGCGAATCTTACGAGCAGTACTTC; CDR3aa: CASRPTGESYEQYF
j_gene: TRBJ2-2; d_gene: TRBD1; v_gene: TRBV19; abundance: -; CDR3nt: TGTGCCAGCTCCACGCCCCCGGACAGGCGATTCACCGGGGAGCTGTTTTTT; CDR3aa: CASSTPPDRRFTGELFF
j_gene: TRBJ1-1; d_gene: -; v_gene: TRBV25-1; abundance: -; CDR3nt: TGTGCCAGCAGGGCGAACACTGAAGCTTTCTTT; CDR3aa: CASRANTEAFF
j_gene: TRBJ2-1; d_gene: TRBD2; v_gene: TRBV10-3; abundance: -; CDR3nt: TGTGCCATCAAGGAAGCTAGCGGGGGCGAATACAATGAGCAGTTCTTC; CDR3aa: CAIKEASGGEYNEQFF
j_gene: TRBJ2-5; d_gene: TRBD2; v_gene: TRBV9; abundance: -; CDR3nt: TGTGCCAGCAGCGTAGACCCAGCGGGGGGGCAAGAGACCCAGTACTTC; CDR3aa: CASSVDPAGGQETQYF
j_gene: TRBJ1-2; d_gene: -; v_gene: TRBV7-9; abundance: -; CDR3nt: TGTGCCAGCAGCTCCGGACAGCCTATCTATGGCTACACCTTC; CDR3aa: CASSSGQPIYGYTF
j_gene: TRBJ2-3; d_gene: -; v_gene: TRBV5-1; abundance: -; CDR3nt: TGCGCCAGCAGCGTCTCAGGGGCATGGTCAGATACGCAGTATTTT; CDR3aa: CASSVSGAWSDTQYF
j_gene: TRBJ2-7; d_gene: TRBD1; v_gene: TRBV19; abundance: -; CDR3nt: TGTGCCAGTAGACCGACAGGGTCCTACGAGCAGTACTTC; CDR3aa: CASRPTGSYEQYF
j_gene: TRBJ2-6; d_gene: -; v_gene: TRBV4-1; abundance: -; CDR3nt: TGCGCCAGCAGCCAATCGGGATCTGGGGCCAACGTCCTGACTTTC; CDR3aa: CASSQSGSGANVLTF
j_gene: TRBJ2-3; d_gene: TRBD2; v_gene: TRBV5-1; abundance: -; CDR3nt: TGCGCCAGCCAGGAGGTAGCGGGGGGGTTCACAGATACGCAGTATTTT; CDR3aa: CASQEVAGGFTDTQYF
j_gene: TRBJ2-5; d_gene: TRBD2; v_gene: TRBV2; abundance: -; CDR3nt: TGTGCCAGCAGTGAAGCCCTAGCGGGGGAGACCCAGTACTTC; CDR3aa: CASSEALAGETQYF
j_gene: TRBJ2-5; d_gene: -; v_gene: TRBV7-2; abundance: -; CDR3nt: TGTGCCAGCAGCTTAATGGGGAGGGGGGTGGCGGAGACCCAGTACTTC; CDR3aa: CASSLMGRGVAETQYF
j_gene: TRBJ1-1; d_gene: -; v_gene: TRBV27; abundance: few; CDR3nt: TGTGCCAGCAGTTTCAAGGGGGGGACTGAAGCTTTCTTT; CDR3aa: CASSFKGGTEAFF
j_gene: TRBJ2-2; d_gene: TRBD1; v_gene: TRBV24-1; abundance: -; CDR3nt: TGTGCCACCAGTGAAGGGGACAGGGGTGACACCGGGGAGCTGTTTTTT; CDR3aa: CATSEGDRGDTGELFF
j_gene: TRBJ1-2; d_gene: -; v_gene: TRBV28; abundance: once; CDR3nt: TGTGCCAGCAGCCCTGGAGGGCAGAACTATGGCTACACCTTC; CDR3aa: CASSPGGQNYGYTF
j_gene: TRBJ2-2; d_gene: -; v_gene: TRBV7-2; abundance: -; CDR3nt: TGTGCCAGCAGGTTCGGGAGGAACACCGGGGAGCTGTTTTTT; CDR3aa: CASRFGRNTGELFF
j_gene: TRBJ2-6; d_gene: -; v_gene: TRBV3-1/TRBV3-2; abundance: -; CDR3nt: TGTGCCAGCAGCCAAGGGGACATCATCTCTGGGGCCAACGTCCTGACTTTC; CDR3aa: CASSQGDIISGANVLTF
j_gene: TRBJ1-2; d_gene: -; v_gene: TRBV19; abundance: -; CDR3nt: TGTGCCAGTAGTATATCCAGGGGTTGGGGCTACACCTTC; CDR3aa: CASSISRGWGYTF
j_gene: TRBJ2-1; d_gene: TRBD1; v_gene: TRBV7-9; abundance: -; CDR3nt: TGTGCCAGCAGCCGTCCGACAGGGTGGGTTGACAATGAGCAGTTCTTC; CDR3aa: CASSRPTGWVDNEQFF
j_gene: TRBJ1-5; d_gene: -; v_gene: TRBV3-1/TRBV3-2; abundance: -; CDR3nt: TGTGCCAGCGGGGGGGCAGGCAATCAGCCCCAGCATTTT; CDR3aa: CASGGAGNQPQHF
j_gene: TRBJ1-2; d_gene: -; v_gene: TRBV19; abundance: -; CDR3nt: TGTGCCAGTAGTACCCCAGGTTATGGCTACACCTTC; CDR3aa: CASSTPGYGYTF
j_gene: TRBJ2-5; d_gene: TRBD2; v_gene: TRBV24-1; abundance: -; CDR3nt: TGTGCCACCAGTGATAGGACTAGCGGGGGGGCCTCAGAGACCCAGTACTTC; CDR3aa: CATSDRTSGGASETQYF
j_gene: TRBJ2-3; d_gene: TRBD2; v_gene: TRBV14; abundance: -; CDR3nt: TGTGCCAGCAGCCAAGGAGTTCTAGCGGTACCTAGCACAGATACGCAGTATTTT; CDR3aa: CASSQGVLAVPSTDTQYF
j_gene: TRBJ1-1; d_gene: -; v_gene: TRBV3-1/TRBV3-2; abundance: few; CDR3nt: TGTGCCAGCAGCCAAGTCAGGGGAACTGAAGCTTTCTTT; CDR3aa: CASSQVRGTEAFF
j_gene: TRBJ2-6; d_gene: TRBD1; v_gene: TRBV19; abundance: -; CDR3nt: TGTGCCAGTAGGGGACAGGGGGCTAATTCCGGGGCCAACGTCCTGACTTTC; CDR3aa: CASRGQGANSGANVLTF
j_gene: TRBJ2-3; d_gene: TRBD2; v_gene: TRBV7-2; abundance: -; CDR3nt: TGTGCCAGCAGCTTCCTAGCGGGGGGCGGAAGGTCAGATACGCAGTATTTT; CDR3aa: CASSFLAGGGRSDTQYF
j_gene: TRBJ2-3; d_gene: -; v_gene: TRBV9; abundance: -; CDR3nt: TGTGCCAGCGGAGGCGTGGATACGCAGTATTTT; CDR3aa: CASGGVDTQYF
j_gene: TRBJ2-1; d_gene: TRBD2; v_gene: TRBV28; abundance: -; CDR3nt: TGTGCCAGCAGTTTAGTGGGCGGGGGGCCCTCGGACTACAATGAGCAGTTCTTC; CDR3aa: CASSLVGGGPSDYNEQFF
j_gene: TRBJ1-4; d_gene: -; v_gene: TRBV19; abundance: -; CDR3nt: TGTGCCAGTAGAGAACGACCCGGGACTCGGGTAGAAAAACTGTTTTTT; CDR3aa: CASRERPGTRVEKLFF
j_gene: TRBJ2-7; d_gene: TRBD1; v_gene: TRBV15; abundance: -; CDR3nt: TGCGCCACCAGCAGAGAGGGGGCTTCCTACGAGCAGTACTTC; CDR3aa: CATSREGASYEQYF
j_gene: TRBJ2-7; d_gene: -; v_gene: TRBV9; abundance: few; CDR3nt: TGTGCCAGCAGCGTAGCCTCACTCGAGGGCGAGCAGTACTTC; CDR3aa: CASSVASLEGEQYF
j_gene: TRBJ2-3; d_gene: -; v_gene: TRBV7-2; abundance: few; CDR3nt: TGTGCCAGCAGCTTAACGCGGGGCACAGATACGCAGTATTTT; CDR3aa: CASSLTRGTDTQYF
j_gene: TRBJ2-3; d_gene: TRBD2; v_gene: TRBV7-2; abundance: once; CDR3nt: TGTGCCAGCAGCCAACGGCAACTAGCGGGGGGGCCGAATACGCAGTATTTT; CDR3aa: CASSQRQLAGGPNTQYF
j_gene: TRBJ2-3; d_gene: TRBD1; v_gene: TRBV2; abundance: -; CDR3nt: TGTGCCAGCAAAACCGGGACAGGGCAGTATACGCAGTATTTT; CDR3aa: CASKTGTGQYTQYF
j_gene: TRBJ1-1; d_gene: TRBD1; v_gene: TRBV5-1; abundance: -; CDR3nt: TGCGCCAGCAGCTCCGGACAGGGGTACGTGTACACTGAAGCTTTCTTT; CDR3aa: CASSSGQGYVYTEAFF
j_gene: TRBJ1-4; d_gene: -; v_gene: TRBV20-1; abundance: -; CDR3nt: TGCAGTGCTAGAGATAATTTAAAACTGTTTTTT; CDR3aa: CSARDNLKLFF
j_gene: TRBJ2-1; d_gene: TRBD2; v_gene: TRBV6-1; abundance: -; CDR3nt: TGTGCCAGCAGTGAATATGCCGTGCGGGGGGCCCACAATGAGCAGTTCTTC; CDR3aa: CASSEYAVRGAHNEQFF
j_gene: TRBJ2-5; d_gene: TRBD2; v_gene: TRBV4-2; abundance: -; CDR3nt: TGTGCCAGCAGCCTCGGCCGTAGCGGGGGGGAGGAGACCCAGTACTTC; CDR3aa: CASSLGRSGGEETQYF
j_gene: TRBJ2-7; d_gene: -; v_gene: TRBV5-1; abundance: -; CDR3nt: TGCGCCAGCAGCTTTAATTCCTACGAGCAGTACTTC; CDR3aa: CASSFNSYEQYF
j_gene: TRBJ1-5; d_gene: -; v_gene: TRBV7-6; abundance: -; CDR3nt: TGTGCCAGCAGCTTAGCCCCAGGGCGCAATCAGCCCCAGCATTTT; CDR3aa: CASSLAPGRNQPQHF
j_gene: TRBJ1-3; d_gene: -; v_gene: TRBV3-1/TRBV3-2; abundance: -; CDR3nt: TGTGCCAGCAGCGGACAAGGGGGGGCTCGAAACACCATATATTTT; CDR3aa: CASSGQGGARNTIYF
j_gene: TRBJ2-3; d_gene: -; v_gene: TRBV13; abundance: once; CDR3nt: TGTGCCAGCAGCTCCACCTACAGGTCAACTAGCACAGATACGCAGTATTTT; CDR3aa: CASSSTYRSTSTDTQYF
j_gene: TRBJ2-3; d_gene: TRBD2; v_gene: TRBV24-1; abundance: -; CDR3nt: TGTGCCACCAGTCGGCGGGGGACAGATACGCAGTATTTT; CDR3aa: CATSRRGTDTQYF
j_gene: TRBJ1-2; d_gene: -; v_gene: TRBV18; abundance: -; CDR3nt: TGTGCCAGCTCACCCTCCCCGGGGTCGGACTATGGCTACACCTTC; CDR3aa: CASSPSPGSDYGYTF
j_gene: TRBJ1-3; d_gene: -; v_gene: TRBV19; abundance: -; CDR3nt: TGTGCCAGTAGTATCTTGGGGCAGACCTACTCTGGAAACACCATATATTTT; CDR3aa: CASSILGQTYSGNTIYF
j_gene: TRBJ2-5; d_gene: TRBD2; v_gene: TRBV5-1; abundance: -; CDR3nt: TGCGCCAGCAGCTTGGCCGTTACTTTAGCGGGGTTCCAAGAGACCCAGTACTTC; CDR3aa: CASSLAVTLAGFQETQYF
j_gene: TRBJ2-7; d_gene: -; v_gene: TRBV5-1; abundance: -; CDR3nt: TGCGCCAGCAGCTTGTTGACACTTTCCGAGCAGTACTTC; CDR3aa: CASSLLTLSEQYF
j_gene: TRBJ2-7; d_gene: TRBD1; v_gene: TRBV11-3; abundance: -; CDR3nt: TGTGCCAGCAGCTTAGATTCCCAGGGGGACGACGAGCAGTACTTC; CDR3aa: CASSLDSQGDDEQYF